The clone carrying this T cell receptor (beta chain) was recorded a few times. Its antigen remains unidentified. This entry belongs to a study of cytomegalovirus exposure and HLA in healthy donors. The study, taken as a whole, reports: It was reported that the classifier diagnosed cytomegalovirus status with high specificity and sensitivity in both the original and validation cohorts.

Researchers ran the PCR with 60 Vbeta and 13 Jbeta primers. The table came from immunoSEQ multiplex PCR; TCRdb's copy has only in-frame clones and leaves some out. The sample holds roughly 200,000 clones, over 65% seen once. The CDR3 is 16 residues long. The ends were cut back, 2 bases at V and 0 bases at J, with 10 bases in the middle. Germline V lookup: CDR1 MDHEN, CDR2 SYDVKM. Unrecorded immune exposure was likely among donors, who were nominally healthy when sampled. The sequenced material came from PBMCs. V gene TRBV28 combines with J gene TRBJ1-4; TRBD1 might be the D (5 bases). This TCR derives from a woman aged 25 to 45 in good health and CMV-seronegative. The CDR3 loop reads CASSLTGAATNEKLFF. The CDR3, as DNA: TGTGCCAGCAGTTTAACAGGTGCGGCAACTAATGAAAAACTGTTTTTT.